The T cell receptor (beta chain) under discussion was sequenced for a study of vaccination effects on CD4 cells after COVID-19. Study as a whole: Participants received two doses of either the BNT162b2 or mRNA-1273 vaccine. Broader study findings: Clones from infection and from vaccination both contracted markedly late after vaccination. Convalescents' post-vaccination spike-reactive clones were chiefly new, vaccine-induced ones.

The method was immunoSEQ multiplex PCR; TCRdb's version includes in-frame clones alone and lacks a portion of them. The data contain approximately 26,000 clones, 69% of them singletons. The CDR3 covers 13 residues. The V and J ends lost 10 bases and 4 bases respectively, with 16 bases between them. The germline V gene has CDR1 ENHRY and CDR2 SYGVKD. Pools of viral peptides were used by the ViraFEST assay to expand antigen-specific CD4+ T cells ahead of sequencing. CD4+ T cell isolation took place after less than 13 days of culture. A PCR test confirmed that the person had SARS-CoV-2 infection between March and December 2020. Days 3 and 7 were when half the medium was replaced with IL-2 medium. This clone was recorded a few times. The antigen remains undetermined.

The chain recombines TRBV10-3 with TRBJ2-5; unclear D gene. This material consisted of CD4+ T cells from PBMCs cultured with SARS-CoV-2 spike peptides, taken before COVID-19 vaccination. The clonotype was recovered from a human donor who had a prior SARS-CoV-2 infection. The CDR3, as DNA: TGTGCCACCGTTGGTCCCCTAGGAGAGACCCAGTACTTC. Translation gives CATVGPLGETQYF.